This section outlines one T cell receptor (beta chain) sequence together with its context. Its antigen is not known. Via 5' RACE with UMI labels, TRB cDNA libraries were prepared. TCRdb reprocessed the 5' RACE reads, keeping one entry per CDR3 protein, no DNA. This sample's table has some 68,000 distinct CDR3 sequences. The sample comes from a study of CXCR3-negative and CXCR3-positive naive CD8 T cells. Sorts that each held 250,000 to 300,000 cells were run in triplicate for every CD8+ T cell subset. Those CD8+ T cells considered naive were CD45RO-CCR7+CD27+CD95-. The CDR3 is made up of 13 amino acids. Germline CDR1 and CDR2: SQVTM and ANQGSEA. The study, taken as a whole, reports: Naive CXCR3-negative cells resembled naive CXCR3-positive cells in TRBV-TRBJ usage; memory cells differed. A higher hydrophobicity marked the TRB CDR3s of CXCR3-positive naive cells versus CXCR3-negative naive cells.

What was sequenced was naive CXCR3+ CD8+ T cells from blood. Subset here: CD45RO-CCR7+CD27+CD95- naive CD8+ T cells expressing CXCR3 (TNR3+). This receptor was identified in a human donor in good health. Some clones in this sample may be carry-over from other donors' samples. This sequence joins TRBV29-1 and TRBJ2-5; checking the TCRdb D call of TRBD1 is not possible without DNA. CDR3 protein: CSVLDQGGETQYF.